A single sample is the source of the 7 T cell receptor beta chains below, sequenced in a study of molecular identifiers for immune sequencing clone quantification. TCRdb re-called the PCR reads through MiXCR, storing one row per CDR3 protein. The table includes 550,000 to 750,000 distinct CDR3 sequences, about 20% detected once. The sequenced material came from naive CD8+ T cells from blood, with Jurkat cell RNA spiked in. Subset denoted: FACS-sorted CD8+CD4-CCR7+CD45RA+ naive T cells. Receptors originate from a human donor in good health. Some libraries in this study had Jurkat cell RNA spiked in.

The V gene is TRBV15, the J gene TRBJ1-6; D unresolved. Per the germline V gene, CDR1 is LNHNV and CDR2 is YYDKDF (reference sequence). V lost 5 bases and J 7 bases, leaving 12 bases between the germline ends. CDR3 size: 14 residues. The DNA for the CDR3 is TGTGCCACCAGCCCCTTTATGGACAATTCACCCCTCCACTTT. It encodes CATSPFMDNSPLHF.

In its sample, this clonotype was seen many times. The V call is TRBV28, the J call TRBJ2-7; D might be TRBD1 (5 bases). The V gene lost 7 bases and the J gene lost 2 bases, with 12 bases spanning the gap. The CDR3 loop spans 13 amino acids. Germline CDR1 is MDHEN and CDR2 is SYDVKM. As DNA, the CDR3 is TGTGCCAGCACGTCAGGGTCGGCCTACGAGCAGTACTTC. Its translation is CASTSGSAYEQYF. Complete variable domain (other parts from reference TRBV28 and TRBJ2-7): DVKVTQSSRYLVKRTGEKVFLECVQDMDHENMFWYRQDPGLGLRLIYFSYDVKMKEKGDIPEGYSVSREKKERFSLILESASTNQTSMYLCASTSGSAYEQYFGPGTRLTVT.

This clonotype has ten or more counts. The chain links TRBV6-5 to TRBJ1-5; D uncertain. The CDR3 has 14 amino acids. Trimming pared 6 bases from V and 0 bases from J, leaving 9 bases between. Germline CDR1 reads MNHEY; CDR2 reads SVGAGI. CDR3 in amino acids: CASSMDRSNQPQHF. The DNA for the CDR3 is TGTGCCAGCAGCATGGACCGTAGCAATCAGCCCCAGCATTTT.

The sample holds many counts of this clonotype. The V and J genes are TRBV5-8 and TRBJ1-1, with a weak D call TRBD1 (6 bases). The CDR3 length is 14 residues. Per the germline V gene, CDR1 is SGHTS and CDR2 is YDEGEE. V lost 4 bases and J 1 base, leaving 11 bases between the germline ends. Written as DNA, the CDR3 is TGTGCCAGCAGCAAAGGACAGAGGAACACTGAAGCTTTCTTT. Its translation: CASSKGQRNTEAFF.

The gene calls are TRBV6-5 and TRBJ1-2; D might be TRBD1 (6 bases). Looked up from germline, CDR1 is MNHEY and CDR2 is SVGAGI. This CDR3 contains 13 residues. The V end lost 6 bases, the J end lost 8 bases, and 16 bases lay between the germline ends. CDR3 in amino acids: CASSPGQLGGYTF. Written as DNA, the CDR3 is TGTGCCAGCAGCCCTGGACAGTTGGGGGGCTACACCTTC.

For this clonotype: A read error may be the cause here, since a much bigger clone is one base away. The chain uses TRBV6-6 and TRBJ2-3; 10 nucleotides agree with TRBD2. Germline V lookup: CDR1 MNHNY, CDR2 SVGAGI (reference sequence). V lost 6 bases and J lost 2; bases outside the gene matches: 8. The CDR3 runs 16 residues. Written as DNA, the CDR3 is TGTGCCAGCAGAACCGAGACTAGCGGGCCCACAGATACGCAGTATTTT. This codes for CASRTETSGPTDTQYF.

Concerning this clonotype itself: Given a much more abundant clone one base away, this may be a read error. The rearrangement joins TRBV20-1 to TRBJ2-3, with D perhaps TRBD1 (6 bases). Germline V gene lookup returns CDR1 DFQATT and CDR2 SNEGSKA (reference sequence). This CDR3 region has 13 residues. The CDR3 sequence is CSAVDRSTDTLYF. The CDR3 DNA reads TGCAGTGCTGTGGACAGAAGCACAGATACGCTGTATTTT.